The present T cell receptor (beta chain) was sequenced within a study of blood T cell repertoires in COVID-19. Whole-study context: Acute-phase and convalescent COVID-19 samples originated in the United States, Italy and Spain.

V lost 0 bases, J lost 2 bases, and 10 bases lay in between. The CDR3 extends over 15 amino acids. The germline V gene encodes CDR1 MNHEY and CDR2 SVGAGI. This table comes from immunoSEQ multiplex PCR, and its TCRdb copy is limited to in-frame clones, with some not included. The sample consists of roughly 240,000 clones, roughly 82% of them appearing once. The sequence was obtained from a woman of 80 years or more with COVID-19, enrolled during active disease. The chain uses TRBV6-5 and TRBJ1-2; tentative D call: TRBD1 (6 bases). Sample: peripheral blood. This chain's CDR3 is CASSYSGTPNYGYTF. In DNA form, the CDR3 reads TGTGCCAGCAGTTACTCCGGGACACCCAACTATGGCTACACCTTC.